These 26 T cell receptor beta chains share one sample of origin, sequenced in a study of cytomegalovirus exposure and HLA in healthy donors. PCR used 60 Vbeta primers and 13 Jbeta primers. Data came from immunoSEQ multiplex PCR; TCRdb stores just in-frame clones and leaves some out. The sample lists about 210,000 clones, over 75% seen once, with approximately 2% in the top ten. Material: PBMCs. These TCRs come from a male donor in good health and CMV-seronegative.

The chain links TRBV7-8 to TRBJ1-2; a weak D match, TRBD1 (6 bases). The CDR3 extends over 15 amino acids. Germline V gene lookup returns CDR1 SGHVS and CDR2 FQNEAQ. The V and J ends lost 3 bases and 4 bases respectively, with 15 bases between them. DNA for the CDR3: TGTGCCAGCAGCTTCGTACAGGGTTCGGGCTATGGCTACACCTTC. Protein: CASSFVQGSGYGYTF.

Of note for this clone: The same CDR3 arises from other DNA sequences in this sample as well. This chain connects TRBV6-5 to TRBJ2-1, with D uncertain. The germline V gene encodes CDR1 MNHEY and CDR2 SVGAGI. Trimming pared 6 bases from V and 0 bases from J, leaving 6 bases between. This CDR3 is built from 13 residues. The CDR3 DNA sequence: TGTGCCAGCAGATTTAGCTCCTACAATGAGCAGTTCTTC. Translated, it gives CASRFSSYNEQFF.

The rearrangement uses TRBV30 and TRBJ1-1; D is uncertain. This CDR3 comprises 21 residues. V shed 0 bases and J shed 0 bases, with 29 bases lying between them. Germline values: CDR1 GTSNPN, CDR2 SVGIG (reference sequence). CDR3 protein: CAWSVAWRDTSRLSLNTEAFF. The CDR3 DNA is TGTGCCTGGAGTGTAGCTTGGCGGGATACCTCCAGGCTTTCTTTGAACACTGAAGCTTTCTTT.

The chain couples TRBV27 to TRBJ1-2; D not certain. This CDR3 is 16 amino acids long. The germline CDR1 and CDR2 sequences are MNHEY and SMNVEV (reference sequence). V was clipped by 4 bases and J by 6 bases, with 21 bases between them. The CDR3: CASSSIVSSLTNGYTF. The CDR3 region has the DNA TGTGCCAGCAGTTCGATAGTCTCTTCCTTAACTAATGGCTACACCTTC.

This chain joins TRBV5-8 and TRBJ1-2; 10 nucleotides agree with TRBD1. This CDR3 spans 14 amino acids. The V and J ends lost 4 bases and 7 bases, in that order; junction bases with no gene match: 7. Per the germline V gene, CDR1 is SGHTS and CDR2 is YDEGEE. Here the CDR3 reads CASSRGTGVRGYTF. The CDR3 DNA is TGTGCCAGCAGCCGAGGGACAGGGGTACGTGGCTACACCTTC.

The table lists this clone with many counts. The genes are TRBV7-9 and TRBJ2-5, with TRBD2 as a possible D gene (6 bases). V lost 4 bases, J lost 4 bases, and 13 bases lay in between. The CDR3 is 14 amino acids. CDR1 and CDR2 (germline): SEHNR, FQNEAQ (reference sequence). In DNA, the CDR3 is TGTGCCAGCAGCTCCGCGGGGTTCAGAGAGACCCAGTACTTC. It codes for CASSSAGFRETQYF.

The V gene is TRBV7-8, the J gene TRBJ1-4; 8 bases are shared with TRBD1. The germline V gene has CDR1 SGHVS and CDR2 FQNEAQ. Trimming took 2 bases from V and 8 from J; bases not matched to a gene: 4. The length of the CDR3 is 14 residues. This CDR3 reads CASSLLRGQEKLFF. In nucleotides, the CDR3 is TGTGCCAGCAGCTTACTCAGGGGGCAGGAAAAACTGTTTTTT.

This clone came up once. The rearrangement uses TRBV7-2 and TRBJ2-7; 15 nucleotides match TRBD2. J gave up 4 bases and V 4 bases, and 8 bases lay outside the gene matches. Germline CDR1 reads SGHTA; CDR2 reads FQGNSA. The CDR3 contains 17 residues. CDR3 protein: CASSSWTSGGAGYEQYF. The CDR3 region has the DNA TGTGCCAGCAGCTCCTGGACTAGCGGGGGGGCGGGGTACGAGCAGTACTTC.

V usage is TRBV6-1 and J usage is TRBJ2-5; no definite D call. With the DNA end fitting TRBJ2-7 better, the J assignment may be wrong. From germline, CDR1 is MNHNS and CDR2 SASEGT. CDR3 length: 14 residues. The CDR3 DNA sequence: TGTGCCAGCAGTGAAGCGGCAGACTTATACGAGCAGTACTTC. This translates into CASSEAADLYEQYF.

J is TRBJ2-3 and V is TRBV5-4; tentatively, D is TRBD1 (6 bases). CDR3 length equals 15 residues. V dropped 4 bases and J dropped 6 bases, with 18 bases sitting between them. Per the germline V gene, CDR1 is SGHNT and CDR2 is YYREEE (reference sequence). DNA of the CDR3: TGTGCCAGCAGCAGGGGGTCGACAGGTGGGGATACGCAGTATTTT. Translating gives CASSRGSTGGDTQYF. The entire variable domain, with the rest obtained from reference TRBV5-4 and TRBJ2-3, is as follows: ETGVTQSPTHLIKTRGQQVTLRCSSQSGHNTVSWYQQALGQGPQFIFQYYREEENGRGNFPPRFSGLQFPNYSSELNVNALELDDSALYLCASSRGSTGGDTQYFGPGTRLTVL.

The V call is TRBV7-3, the J call TRBJ2-1; D is possibly TRBD2 (6 bases). Trimming removed 5 bases from V and 5 bases from J, with 19 bases in between. The CDR3 totals 16 residues. Germline V gene lookup returns CDR1 SGHTA and CDR2 FQGTGA. The CDR3 sequence is CASSPMTVAEDNEQFF. The CDR3 nucleotides read TGTGCCAGCAGCCCTATGACAGTAGCGGAGGACAATGAGCAGTTCTTC.

This rearrangement joins TRBV27 to TRBJ2-7; D might be TRBD1 (6 bases). Germline values: CDR1 MNHEY, CDR2 SMNVEV (reference sequence). This CDR3 is 13 amino acids long. Trimming removed 0 bases at V and 5 bases at J, with 8 bases between. CDR3 in amino acids: CASSLSGGHEQYF. Here the CDR3 DNA reads TGTGCCAGCAGTTTATCAGGGGGACACGAGCAGTACTTC.

The rearrangement joins TRBV27 to TRBJ2-1; possible D gene TRBD1, 5 bases. Germline V CDR1 and CDR2: MNHEY, SMNVEV (reference sequence). V dropped 1 base and J dropped 7 bases, with 14 bases sitting between them. The length of the CDR3 is 15 residues. CDR3 in DNA: TGTGCCAGCAGTTTATTAGGGGCCCAGACAAATGAGCAGTTCTTC. Amino acid sequence: CASSLLGAQTNEQFF.

This clone was seen just once. The gene calls are TRBV4-2 and TRBJ2-7, with 12 bases aligning to TRBD2. CDR1 LGHNA and CDR2 YNFKEQ come from the germline V gene. This CDR3 is built from 21 residues. V dropped 3 bases and J dropped 5; count of bases not matched to a gene: 23. CDR3 sequence reads: CASSHGLAGLAGFWGRDEQYF. The DNA for the CDR3 is TGTGCCAGCAGCCATGGACTAGCGGGGCTAGCGGGGTTTTGGGGGAGGGACGAGCAGTACTTC.

The chain couples TRBV7-7 to TRBJ2-1, with 8 positions matching TRBD1. Germline V CDR1 and CDR2: SSHAT, FNYEAQ (reference sequence). With V trimmed by 5 bases and J by 4 bases, 7 bases remained unmatched. The CDR3 is 15 amino acids. The CDR3 spells CASSADRGPYNEQFF. The DNA for the CDR3 is TGTGCCAGCAGCGCCGACAGGGGCCCTTACAATGAGCAGTTCTTC.

The chain links TRBV6-5 to TRBJ2-3; 11 nucleotides line up with TRBD2. Per germline, CDR1 MNHEY and CDR2 SVGAGI. The V segment lost 10 bases and the J segment 3 bases; nucleotides outside the gene matches: 6. The CDR3 totals 14 residues. The CDR3 nucleotides are TGTGCCACCTCCCCTAGCGGGAGGACAGATACGCAGTATTTT. Amino acid sequence: CATSPSGRTDTQYF.

The rearrangement links TRBV11-1 to TRBJ2-3; D possibly corresponds to TRBD2 (5 bases). CDR1 is SGHAT, CDR2 FQDESV, per germline (reference sequence). The V end lost 7 bases, the J end lost 3 bases, and 17 bases lay between the germline ends. The CDR3 covers 15 residues. The CDR3 region is CASNSLARGTDTQYF. The CDR3 DNA is TGTGCCAGCAACTCTCTGGCACGGGGTACAGATACGCAGTATTTT.

The V call is TRBV7-2, the J call TRBJ2-6; 9 bases are shared with TRBD1. V shed 3 bases, J shed 1 base, and the junction held 7 bases outside the gene matches. Germline V gene data show CDR1 as SGHTA and CDR2 as FQGNSA. The length of the CDR3 is 18 residues. In DNA form, the CDR3 reads TGTGCCAGCAGCTTTCAGACAGGGGGACCTTCTGGGGCCAACGTCCTGACTTTC. Protein product: CASSFQTGGPSGANVLTF.

This chain joins TRBV4-3 and TRBJ2-6; no firm D call. V gave up 1 base and J gave up 0 bases, with 4 bases separating them. The CDR3 totals 15 residues. Per the germline V gene, CDR1 is LGHNA and CDR2 is YSLEER. Here the CDR3 reads CASSQVASGANVLTF. CDR3 nucleotide sequence: TGCGCCAGCAGCCAAGTAGCCTCTGGGGCCAACGTCCTGACTTTC.

This chain links TRBV5-1 with TRBJ2-5; weak D call: TRBD2 (6 bases). In germline, CDR1 is SGHRS, CDR2 YFSETQ. Trimming shortened V by 7 bases and J by 6 bases, and 16 bases separated the two germline ends. The CDR3 totals 13 residues. CDR3 amino acids: CASSPGEGQTQYF. The CDR3 DNA follows: TGCGCCAGCTCCCCGGGGGAAGGGCAGACCCAGTACTTC.

The CDR3 reads CASSYNPRGISYEQYF. The CDR3 region has the DNA TGTGCCAGCAGTTACAATCCCCGCGGGATCTCCTACGAGCAGTACTTC. This chain joins TRBV6-5 and TRBJ2-5; weak D call: TRBD2 (6 bases). Near its end, the DNA agrees better with TRBJ2-7, so the J call may be wrong. The CDR3 sequence is 16 residues long. Per the germline V gene, CDR1 is MNHEY and CDR2 is SVGAGI.

V gene TRBV29-1 combines with J gene TRBJ2-3; tentative D call: TRBD1 (5 bases). The V gene's germline CDR1 is SQVTM and CDR2 ANQGSEA. The CDR3 has 14 amino acids. The V end lost 5 bases, the J end lost 2 bases, and 14 bases lay between the germline ends. CDR3 protein: CSVPWGPTTDTQYF. CDR3 nucleotides: TGCAGCGTTCCCTGGGGCCCAACCACAGATACGCAGTATTTT.

The gene calls are TRBV29-1 and TRBJ2-5; 11 positions match TRBD1. Losses at the gene ends were 0 bases for V and 5 bases for J; bases not matched to a gene: 5. Germline-derived CDR1 and CDR2 are SQVTM and ANQGSEA. The CDR3 is 15 residues long. The CDR3 spells CSVEDTDRGLETQYF. The CDR3 coding sequence is TGCAGCGTTGAAGATACGGACAGGGGGCTGGAGACCCAGTACTTC.

A few counts support this clone. The rearrangement links TRBV29-1 to TRBJ2-7; the match to TRBD1 covers 10 bases. V dropped 6 bases and J dropped 3; count of bases not matched to a gene: 11. Per germline, CDR1 SQVTM and CDR2 ANQGSEA. The CDR3 runs to 15 residues. CDR3 sequence reads: CSVTRTGGVNYEQYF. Written as DNA, the CDR3 is TGCAGCGTGACAAGGACAGGGGGAGTCAACTACGAGCAGTACTTC.

The rearrangement joins TRBV19 to TRBJ2-5, with D unclear. The germline gives CDR1 LNHDA, CDR2 SQIVND (reference sequence). The CDR3 runs 12 residues. The V end was cut by 4 bases, the J end by 4 bases, with 7 bases between. CDR3 residues: CASSKSGETQYF. The CDR3 DNA sequence: TGTGCCAGTAGTAAGAGTGGAGAGACCCAGTACTTC.

This chain joins TRBV4-3 and TRBJ2-1, with TRBD2 identical over 7 bases. Germline values: CDR1 LGHNA, CDR2 YSLEER. The V segment lost 0 bases and the J segment 0 bases; nucleotides outside the gene matches: 11. CDR3 length equals 19 residues. The CDR3 nucleotides read TGCGCCAGCAGCCAAGATCCCCCGGGGGGTACGAGCTCCTACAATGAGCAGTTCTTC. The encoded protein is CASSQDPPGGTSSYNEQFF.